What follows is one TCR beta chain and its context. Different DNA sequences within this sample yield the same CDR3. The source of the sample is a study of long-term antiretroviral therapy in people with HIV. The assay used was immunoSEQ (version v3.0), run at survey level. Assay used: immunoSEQ multiplex PCR; TCRdb lists only in-frame clones, some missing. The sample records 35,000 to 40,000 clones, over 75% being singletons. CDR3 length: 14 residues. Trimming removed 3 bases at V and 5 bases at J, with 13 bases between. Germline CDR1 is MDHEN and CDR2 is SYDVKM. V is TRBV28 and J is TRBJ2-5, with D tentatively TRBD2 (7 bases). The clonotype comes from a man younger than 35 with HIV. Sequencing used unsorted PBMCs, obtained 1.5 years after starting antiretroviral therapy. The CDR3 nucleotides are TGTGCCAGCAGTTTCACGGGGGGCCGTGAGACCCAGTACTTC. Translated, it gives CASSFTGGRETQYF.